The 13 T cell receptor beta chains listed next were all sequenced from one sample in a study of early T cells in non-severe SARS-CoV-2 infection. TCRdb itself ran the 5' RACE reads through MiXCR, one entry per CDR3 protein. The sample includes tens of thousands of distinct CDR3 sequences, about 15% of them seen just once. The sequenced material came from whole blood. These receptors all stem from an adult who was a healthcare worker with PCR-confirmed SARS-CoV-2 infection or an uninfected control (not recorded which).

The J gene is TRBJ1-1, the V gene TRBV7-2; D remains ambiguous. Germline CDR1 reads SGHTA; CDR2 reads FQGNSA. The CDR3 loop spans 13 amino acids. The V end was cut by 2 bases, the J end by 1 base, with 5 bases between. The CDR3 protein is CASSLFSNTEAFF. The CDR3 DNA follows: TGTGCCAGCAGCTTATTTTCGAACACTGAAGCTTTCTTT.

The chain recombines TRBV12-3 or TRBV12-4 with TRBJ1-2, with D perhaps TRBD1 (6 bases). V lost 5 bases and J 3 bases, leaving 13 bases between the germline ends. The CDR3 contains 14 residues. CDR3 DNA sequence: TGTGCCAGCAGTACAGGCGAGGGGGACTATGGCTACACCTTC. Protein: CASSTGEGDYGYTF.

V gene TRBV6-2 or TRBV6-3 combines with J gene TRBJ1-5, with 7 positions matching TRBD1. Germline V gives CDR1 MNHEY, CDR2 SVGEGT. The CDR3 length is 16 residues. The trim removed 10 bases at V and 3 bases at J, leaving 15 bases unmatched. The CDR3 here is CATRSSRQGHNQPQHF. The CDR3 DNA is TGTGCCACTAGATCGTCGAGACAGGGCCACAATCAGCCCCAGCATTTT.

This sequence joins TRBV28 and TRBJ2-3; D is perhaps TRBD1 or TRBD2 (5 bases each). The length of the CDR3 is 14 residues. Germline values: CDR1 MDHEN, CDR2 SYDVKM. Trimming took off 5 bases at V and 0 bases at J, with 9 bases between the two ends. DNA of the CDR3: TGTGCCAGCAGTCTAGGGGAGAGCACAGATACGCAGTATTTT. As protein: CASSLGESTDTQYF.

This chain joins TRBV20-1 and TRBJ1-2; 8 bases align to TRBD1. The CDR3 spans 16 residues. CDR1 and CDR2 (germline): DFQATT, SNEGSKA (reference sequence). V lost 0 bases, J lost 5 bases, and 11 bases stayed unmatched. The CDR3 DNA is TGCAGTGCTAGAGACAGCGGACAGGGAATGAGATATGGCTACACCTTC. Protein sequence: CSARDSGQGMRYGYTF.

This clonotype was observed many times. The rearrangement uses TRBV28 and TRBJ2-1; D uncertain. Trimming stripped 5 bases from V and 13 bases from J, with 12 bases between. There are 11 residues in the CDR3. CDR1 and CDR2 (germline): MDHEN, SYDVKM. CDR3 amino acids: CASSVGSQQFF. The CDR3 bases are TGTGCCAGCAGTGTTGGTAGCCAACAGTTCTTC.

This clonotype was observed many times. The CDR3 reads CASSPPGTSGSQTQYF. The CDR3 bases are TGTGCCAGCAGTCCCCCCGGGACTAGCGGGAGTCAGACCCAGTACTTC. The chain joins TRBV27 to TRBJ2-5, with TRBD2 matching over 14 bases. Germline V lookup: CDR1 MNHEY, CDR2 SMNVEV (reference sequence). After removal of 5 bases from V and 6 bases from J, the junction contained 8 bases not matched to a gene. CDR3 size: 16 residues.

The CDR3 sequence: CASSLTSDVYNEQFF. The DNA of the CDR3 is TGTGCCAGCAGCTTGACTAGCGATGTCTACAATGAGCAGTTCTTC. The chain has TRBV5-5 and TRBJ2-1; 7 bases are shared with TRBD2. The CDR3 contains 15 residues. Germline assignment: CDR1 SGHKS and CDR2 YYEKEE (reference sequence). Trimming cost V 1 base and J 3 bases; bases outside gene matches: 4.

This chain links TRBV5-5 with TRBJ1-1, with no clear D. Germline V CDR1 and CDR2: SGHKS, YYEKEE (reference sequence). The CDR3 is made up of 14 amino acids. V was trimmed by 1 base and J by 1 base, leaving 8 bases between them. CDR3 in amino acids: CASSLTIRNTEAFF. In DNA, the CDR3 is TGTGCCAGCAGCTTGACCATCAGGAACACTGAAGCTTTCTTT.

The chain joins TRBV20-1 to TRBJ1-5; tentative D call: TRBD1 (6 bases). The V and J ends lost 1 base and 5 bases respectively, with 6 bases between them. The V gene's germline CDR1 is DFQATT and CDR2 SNEGSKA (reference sequence). This CDR3 has 12 residues. In DNA form, the CDR3 reads TGCAGTGCTAGAGGGGGGCATCAGCCCCAGCATTTT. This translates into CSARGGHQPQHF.

CDR3 region: CASSLKGVRQPQHF. In DNA, the CDR3 is TGTGCCAGCAGTTTAAAGGGGGTAAGACAGCCCCAGCATTTT. The rearrangement joins TRBV27 to TRBJ1-5, with a possible D match to TRBD1 (6 bases). The CDR3 runs 14 residues. Germline V gene lookup returns CDR1 MNHEY and CDR2 SMNVEV (reference sequence). Trimming cost V 2 bases and J 7 bases, with 12 bases left between them.

A few counts support this clonotype. The CDR3 protein is CAWSVQGLGYTF. The CDR3 DNA is TGTGCCTGGAGTGTACAGGGTCTTGGCTACACCTTC. The rearrangement uses TRBV30 and TRBJ1-2, with D possibly matching TRBD1 (6 bases). This CDR3 has 12 residues. Germline CDR1 and CDR2: GTSNPN and SVGIG (reference sequence). V lost 0 bases, J lost 7 bases, and 9 bases lay in between.

The chain employs TRBV6-1 and TRBJ2-7; weak D call: TRBD1 (6 bases). The CDR3 loop spans 11 amino acids. V lost 11 bases, J lost 7 bases, and 15 bases lay in between. The germline CDR1 and CDR2 sequences are MNHNS and SASEGT. Here the CDR3 reads CAGKGVWEQYF. The CDR3 DNA sequence: TGTGCCGGGAAGGGGGTCTGGGAGCAGTACTTC.